Listed below are T cell receptor beta chains from one sample, sequenced in a study of CD39 and CD103 CD8 tumor-infiltrating T cells. The protocol was immunoSEQ multiplex PCR, while the TCRdb copy is restricted to in-frame clones and leaves out a portion. The sample has 2,000 to 2,500 clones, about 72% seen once. Specimen: CD39- CD103- CD8+ T cells sorted from the tumor. All receptors derive from a human donor with head and neck squamous cell carcinoma. Both conserved end residues are part of each CDR3. The size field is filled for only some rows; it gives once, few, many or a size class.

j_gene	len	v_gene	abundance	CDR3aa
TRBJ2-1	10	TRBV20-1	NA	CSAARDEQFF
TRBJ2-6	18	TRBV23-1	NA	CASSVQHTQQSRANVLTF
TRBJ1-1	13	TRBV6-1	NA	CASRDRGWTEAFF
TRBJ2-5	13	TRBV5-1	few	CASSPSGGETQYF
TRBJ2-7	15	TRBV19	NA	CASSIDGGGRSEQYF
TRBJ2-3	14	TRBV6-4	large	CASSEAEGADTQYF
TRBJ1-3	14	TRBV11-2	once	CASSGVSSGNTIYF
TRBJ1-2	15	TRBV7-6	NA	CASSLVSGSVAGYTF
TRBJ2-5	14	TRBV5-1	few	CASRSTRDWETQYF
TRBJ1-1	15	TRBV5-5	NA	CASSGDRGPFLEAFF
TRBJ2-5	15	TRBV7-8	NA	CASSLGALGGETQYF
TRBJ1-1	13	TRBV7-2	NA	CASNRGGITEAFF
TRBJ2-1	14	TRBV5-6	NA	CASSSLYESAEQFF
TRBJ2-1	15	TRBV19	NA	CASSISAGGLSEQFF
TRBJ1-3	16	TRBV18	NA	CASSPEGSLSGNTIYF
TRBJ2-7	15	TRBV4-1	NA	CASSSRSLGSDEQYF
TRBJ2-3	11	TRBV29-1	NA	CSARGRDTQYF
TRBJ1-1	14	TRBV7-3	NA	CASSLGASDTEAFF
TRBJ1-5	16	TRBV4-1	once	CASSQVLTGGFQPQHF
TRBJ2-1	11	TRBV5-1	few	CASSTENEQFF
TRBJ2-2	16	TRBV9	NA	CASSVLLAGADGELFF
TRBJ2-7	18	TRBV7-9	few	CASSSPVPRPPGGYEQYF
TRBJ1-1	14	TRBV5-1	NA	CASSSGTLNTEAFF
TRBJ2-1	15	TRBV7-8	NA	CASSIHRQGRNEQFF
TRBJ1-1	13	TRBV30	NA	CAWSSTVGTEAFF
TRBJ2-2	16	TRBV5-1	NA	CASSLSGQMNTGELFF
TRBJ2-7	13	TRBV5-4	NA	CASSLGSGTEQYF
TRBJ2-5	16	TRBV30	NA	CAWSWGTGGNQETQYF
TRBJ1-5	15	TRBV4-1	NA	CASSQGVMSNQPQHF
TRBJ1-2	13	TRBV6-1	once	CASSEDRRYGYTF
TRBJ2-1	17	TRBV4-1	NA	CASSQARGGADYNEQFF
TRBJ2-3	14	TRBV9	once	CASSVSTARDTQYF
TRBJ1-6	16	TRBV5-6	NA	CASSLEGGSYNSPLHF
TRBJ2-3	14	TRBV28	few	CASSFLAGTDTQYF
TRBJ2-7	13	TRBV2	NA	CASTRSDSYEQYF
TRBJ2-5	18	TRBV4-2	NA	CASSRGQAGGLYQETQYF
TRBJ2-3	15	TRBV27	NA	CASSLSGLGADTQYF
TRBJ2-1	13	TRBV2	NA	CASSLISYNEQFF
TRBJ2-5	15	TRBV7-8	few	CASSSLNEYQETQYF
TRBJ2-2	14	TRBV4-1	few	CASSQVPRGGELFF
TRBJ2-7	16	TRBV14	NA	CASSQVAAGPSYEQYF
TRBJ2-1	16	TRBV7-9	few	CASSLVPGPVGDEQFF
TRBJ2-3	13	TRBV11-3	NA	CASTHPGTDTQYF
TRBJ1-2	15	TRBV7-9	once	CASSPGERVDYGYTF
TRBJ1-2	17	TRBV14	few	CASSQVPHQLHRYGYTF
TRBJ2-3	15	TRBV19	NA	CASSSYPISTDTQYF
TRBJ2-2	13	TRBV6-4	NA	CASSNEGTGELFF
TRBJ2-1	16	TRBV4-1	few	CASSPYTGQAIPEQFF
TRBJ1-2	17	TRBV19	NA	CASSPGQGATSRRGYTF
TRBJ1-1	16	TRBV27	large	CASSPQKRDLNTEAFF
TRBJ2-4	15	TRBV10-3	NA	CAIRAGGPAKNIQYF
TRBJ2-1	14	TRBV19	NA	CASSIPSPSNEQFF
TRBJ2-1	14	TRBV6-5	once	CASSYSDLRNEQFF
TRBJ1-2	16	TRBV28	NA	CASSSPETGPNYGYTF
TRBJ1-2	14	TRBV6-6	NA	CASTPSGATYGYTF
TRBJ1-6	13	TRBV30	NA	CAWSPGVKSPLHF